This T cell receptor (beta chain) was retrieved from a study of regulatory T cells in long-lasting Graves disease. As to time point: newly diagnosed GD, antithyroid drugs for less than 3 months. Making the TCR library involved RNA that had been extracted from PBMCs. Arm-PCR of CDR3 regions and iRepertoire HTBI primers were the basis on which TCR beta libraries were built. TCRdb passed the multiplex PCR reads through MiXCR, listing each CDR3 protein once. The sample holds 370,000 or so distinct CDR3 sequences; 15% to 20% are singletons and the top ten take roughly a fifth. The sample was also linked to a second study, of T cells in Graves' hyperthyroidism and ophthalmopathy.

The sequence derives from a woman between 18 and 30 years old with Graves disease. The sequencing used peripheral blood mononuclear cells (PBMCs), collected at new diagnosis, from a patient treated with antithyroid drugs.

The CDR3 loop is CASSTDRSSYNEQFF. Written as DNA, the CDR3 is TGTGCCAGTAGTACGGACAGGAGCTCCTACAATGAGCAGTTCTTC. The chain is built from TRBV19 and TRBJ2-1; 7 bases match TRBD1. Unmatched junction bases numbered 3, after V lost 4 bases and J lost 0 bases. Germline assignment: CDR1 LNHDA and CDR2 SQIVND (reference sequence). This CDR3 has 15 amino acids.